These 13 T cell receptor beta chains were all obtained from the same sample, sequenced in a study of T cell changes during pregnancy in multiple sclerosis. Sequenced by immunoSEQ multiplex PCR; TCRdb stores in-frame clones only, minus some. Of roughly 38,000 clones in the sample, under 95% were seen once. Sequencing used CD4+ T cells from peripheral blood mononuclear cells, obtained in the third trimester of pregnancy. Source of these receptors: a female donor with multiple sclerosis, enrolled in a pregnancy study.

CDR3 sequence reads: CASSPFLGQDEKLFF. CDR3 sequence (DNA): TGTGCCAGCTCACCCTTTCTCGGACAAGATGAAAAACTGTTTTTT. The V gene is TRBV18, the J gene TRBJ1-4, with D possibly matching TRBD1 (5 bases). The CDR3 loop spans 15 amino acids. Trimming removed 3 bases from V and 6 bases from J, with 14 bases in between. CDR1 is KGHSH and CDR2 is LQKENI in the germline V gene.

This chain uses TRBV27 with TRBJ2-3, with 8 bases fitting TRBD2. The length of the CDR3 is 17 residues. CDR1 is MNHEY, CDR2 SMNVEV, per germline (reference sequence). V lost 3 bases to trimming and J lost 0 bases; unmatched junction nucleotides: 8. In DNA, the CDR3 is TGTGCCAGCAGTTTCCCCACAGCGGGAGCTAGCACAGATACGCAGTATTTT. This sequence encodes CASSFPTAGASTDTQYF.

The chain uses TRBV27 and TRBJ2-4, with D possibly TRBD1 on 6 matching bases. CDR3 length equals 17 residues. Germline-derived CDR1 and CDR2 are MNHEY and SMNVEV (reference sequence). Trimming stripped 0 bases from V and 2 bases from J, with 14 bases between. The CDR3 protein is CASSLSRTVGSKNIQYF. The CDR3 bases are TGTGCCAGCAGTTTATCAAGGACAGTCGGGTCCAAAAACATTCAGTACTTC.

This chain uses TRBV2 with TRBJ1-1, with D possibly being TRBD1 (5 bases). The germline gives CDR1 SNHLY, CDR2 FYNNEI. The CDR3 sequence is 16 residues long. V lost 0 bases and J lost 1, with 12 bases in between. CDR3 sequence (DNA): TGTGCCAGCAGTGAAGCGCAGGGCAGAGGGAACACTGAAGCTTTCTTT. It specifies CASSEAQGRGNTEAFF.

This clone was observed a single time. This chain connects TRBV10-3 to TRBJ1-2; tentative D call: TRBD1 (6 bases). V lost 10 bases to trimming and J lost 4 bases, with 16 bases between them. CDR3 length: 13 amino acids. Germline lookup yields CDR1 ENHRY and CDR2 SYGVKD. CDR3 DNA: TGTGCCAACTCCGTAGGGGGGGGCTATGGCTACACCTTC. Translated, it gives CANSVGGGYGYTF.

This chain joins TRBV15 and TRBJ2-6; tentative D call: TRBD2 (5 bases). Germline CDR1 LNHNV, CDR2 YYDKDF (reference sequence). Trimming took 3 bases from V and 0 from J, leaving 15 bases between them. This CDR3 is built from 18 residues. As DNA, the CDR3 is TGTGCCACCAGCAGCGGAGGACCCGTTTACTCTGGGGCCAACGTCCTGACTTTC. This gives the protein CATSSGGPVYSGANVLTF.

This rearrangement joins TRBV7-9 to TRBJ1-4; TRBD1 agrees at 9 bases. The CDR3 is 15 amino acids. CDR1 and CDR2 from the germline V gene are SEHNR and FQNEAQ (reference sequence). After removal of 6 bases from V and 8 bases from J, the junction contained 10 bases not matched to a gene. CDR3 in amino acids: CASRKTGTGSEKLFF. CDR3 nucleotide sequence: TGTGCCAGCAGGAAAACCGGGACAGGGAGCGAAAAACTGTTTTTT.

The V and J genes are TRBV13 and TRBJ1-4; D uncertain. CDR3 size: 14 residues. Trimming left V 0 bases short and J 6 bases short, with 8 bases between. The V gene's germline CDR1 is PRHDT and CDR2 FYEKMQ (reference sequence). Written as DNA, the CDR3 is TGTGCCAGCAGCTTAGGTCGGGTAGATGAAAAACTGTTTTTT. This gives the protein CASSLGRVDEKLFF.

The genes are TRBV7-8 and TRBJ1-5; D is undetermined. Trimming stripped 1 base from V and 5 bases from J, with 9 bases between. CDR1 SGHVS and CDR2 FQNEAQ come from the germline V gene. The CDR3 consists of 14 residues. This CDR3 reads CASSLGGRDQPQHF. The CDR3 region has the DNA TGTGCCAGCAGCTTAGGAGGGAGAGATCAGCCCCAGCATTTT.

The rearrangement joins TRBV12-5 to TRBJ2-3; 7 bases align to TRBD2. Germline loops: CDR1 LGHNT, CDR2 FRNRAP. The CDR3 spans 17 residues. The V gene end was trimmed by 1 base and the J gene end by 2 bases; junction bases not matched to a gene: 9. In DNA form, the CDR3 reads TGTGCTAGTGGTTTGGGGGCCGGTGCGGGGGTCACAGATACGCAGTATTTT. Translating gives CASGLGAGAGVTDTQYF.

This clone appeared once. The chain carries TRBV5-1 and TRBJ1-2, with 8 bases aligning to TRBD1. This CDR3 has 14 amino acids. V lost 4 bases to trimming and J lost 0 bases; unmatched junction nucleotides: 2. Germline-derived CDR1 and CDR2 are SGHRS and YFSETQ. CDR3 region: CASSRDRSNYGYTF. CDR3 nucleotide sequence: TGCGCCAGCAGCCGGGACAGGTCTAACTATGGCTACACCTTC.

The chain couples TRBV6-5 to TRBJ1-4; 11 bases align to TRBD1. This CDR3 has 16 amino acids. J gave up 6 bases and V 4 bases, and 7 bases lay outside the gene matches. Germline V gene lookup returns CDR1 MNHEY and CDR2 SVGAGI. The CDR3 region is CASSLFGTGGYEKLFF. As DNA, the CDR3 is TGTGCCAGCAGTTTATTCGGGACAGGGGGTTATGAAAAACTGTTTTTT.

J is TRBJ1-1 and V is TRBV7-8; a weak D match, TRBD1 (5 bases). The CDR3 length is 13 residues. CDR1 is SGHVS, CDR2 FQNEAQ, per germline. Trimming removed 5 bases from V and 1 base from J, with 8 bases in between. DNA for the CDR3: TGTGCCAGCAGCGTAACAGGGAACACTGAAGCTTTCTTT. Residues: CASSVTGNTEAFF.